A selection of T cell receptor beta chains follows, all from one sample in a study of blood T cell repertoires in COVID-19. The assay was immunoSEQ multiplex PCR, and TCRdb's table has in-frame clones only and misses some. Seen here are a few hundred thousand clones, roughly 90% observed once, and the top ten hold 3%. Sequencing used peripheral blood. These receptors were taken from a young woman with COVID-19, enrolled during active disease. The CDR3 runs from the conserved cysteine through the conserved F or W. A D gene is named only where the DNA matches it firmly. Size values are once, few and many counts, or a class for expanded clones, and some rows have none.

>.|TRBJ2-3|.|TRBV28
CASSRLEDTQYF
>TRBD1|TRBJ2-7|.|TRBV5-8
CASSTHRTGSAYEQYF
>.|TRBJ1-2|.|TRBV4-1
CASSQDRTGTYGYTF
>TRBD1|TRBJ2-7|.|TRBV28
CASLTRDRPYEQYF
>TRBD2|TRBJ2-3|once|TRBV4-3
CASSPQRGRTDTQYF
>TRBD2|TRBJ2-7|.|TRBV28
CASGTRGPEQYF
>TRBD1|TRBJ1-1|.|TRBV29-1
CSVAGQGAIEAFF
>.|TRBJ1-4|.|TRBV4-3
CASSQDRREKLFF
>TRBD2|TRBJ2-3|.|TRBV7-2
CASSSRTSGSTDTQYF
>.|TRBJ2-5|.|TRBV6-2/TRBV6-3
CASSYLGGQETQYF
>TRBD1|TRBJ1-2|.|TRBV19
CASSVGWRQGASGYTF
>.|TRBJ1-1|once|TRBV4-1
CASSQPGASTEAFF
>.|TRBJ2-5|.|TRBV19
CASSQGGETQYF
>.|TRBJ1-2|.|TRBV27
CASSPTWDTGFNYGYTF
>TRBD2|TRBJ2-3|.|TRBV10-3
CAISESGTSGDTQYF
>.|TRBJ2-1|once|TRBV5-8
CASPYPGAYYNEQFF
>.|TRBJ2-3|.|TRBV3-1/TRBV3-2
CASSQRGGTPAGTQYF
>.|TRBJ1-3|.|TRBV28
CASSLGQGSSGNTIYF
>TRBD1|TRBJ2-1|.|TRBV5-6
CASSLGGQGEQGEQFF
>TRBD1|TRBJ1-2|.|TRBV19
CASSTTSTGINYGYTF
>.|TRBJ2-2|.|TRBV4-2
CASSQDGFRAGELFF